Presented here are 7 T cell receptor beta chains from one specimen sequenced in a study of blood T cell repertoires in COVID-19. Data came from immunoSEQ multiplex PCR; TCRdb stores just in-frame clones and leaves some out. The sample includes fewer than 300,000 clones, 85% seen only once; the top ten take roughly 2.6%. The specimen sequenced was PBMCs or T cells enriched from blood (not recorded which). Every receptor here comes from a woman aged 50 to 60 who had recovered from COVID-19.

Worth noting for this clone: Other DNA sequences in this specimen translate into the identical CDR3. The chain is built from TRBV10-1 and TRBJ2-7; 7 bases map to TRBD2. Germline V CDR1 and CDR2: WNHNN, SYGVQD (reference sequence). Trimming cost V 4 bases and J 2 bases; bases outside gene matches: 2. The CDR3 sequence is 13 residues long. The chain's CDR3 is CASSASGTYEQYF. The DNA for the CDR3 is TGCGCCAGCAGTGCGAGCGGGACCTACGAGCAGTACTTC.

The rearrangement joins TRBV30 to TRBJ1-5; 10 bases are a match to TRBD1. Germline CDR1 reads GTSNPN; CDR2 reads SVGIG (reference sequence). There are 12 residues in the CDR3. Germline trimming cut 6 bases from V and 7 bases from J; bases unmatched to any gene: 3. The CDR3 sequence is CACGTGDQPQHF. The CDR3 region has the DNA TGTGCCTGCGGGACAGGGGACCAGCCCCAGCATTTT. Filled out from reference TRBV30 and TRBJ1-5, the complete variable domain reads SQTIHQWPATLVQPVGSPLSLECTVEGTSNPNLYWYRQAAGRGLQLLFYSVGIGQISSEVPQNLSASRPQDRQFILSSKKLLLSDSGFYLCACGTGDQPQHFGDGTRLSIL.

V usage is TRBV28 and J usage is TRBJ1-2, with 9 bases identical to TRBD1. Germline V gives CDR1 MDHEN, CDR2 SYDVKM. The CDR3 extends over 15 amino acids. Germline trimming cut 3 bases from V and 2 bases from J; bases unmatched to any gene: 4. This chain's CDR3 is CASSLGTGSNYGYTF. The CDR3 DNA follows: TGTGCCAGCAGTTTGGGGACAGGGTCCAACTATGGCTACACCTTC.

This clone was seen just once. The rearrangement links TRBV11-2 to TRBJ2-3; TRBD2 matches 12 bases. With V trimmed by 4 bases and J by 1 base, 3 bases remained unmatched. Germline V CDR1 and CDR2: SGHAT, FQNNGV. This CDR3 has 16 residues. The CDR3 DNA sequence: TGTGCCAGCAGCTCGAGGACTAGCGGGGGCACAGATACGCAGTATTTT. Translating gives CASSSRTSGGTDTQYF.

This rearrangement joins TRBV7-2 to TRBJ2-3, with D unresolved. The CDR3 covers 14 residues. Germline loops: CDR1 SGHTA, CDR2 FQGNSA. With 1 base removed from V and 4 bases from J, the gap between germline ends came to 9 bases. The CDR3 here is CASSLGPLPDTQYF. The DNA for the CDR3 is TGTGCCAGCAGCTTAGGCCCACTCCCAGATACGCAGTATTTT.

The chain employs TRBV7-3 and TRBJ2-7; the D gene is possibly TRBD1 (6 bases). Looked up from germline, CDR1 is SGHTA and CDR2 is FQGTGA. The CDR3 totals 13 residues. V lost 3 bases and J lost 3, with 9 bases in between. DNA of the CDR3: TGTGCCAGCAGCTTTGACAGGCACTACGAGCAGTACTTC. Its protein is CASSFDRHYEQYF.

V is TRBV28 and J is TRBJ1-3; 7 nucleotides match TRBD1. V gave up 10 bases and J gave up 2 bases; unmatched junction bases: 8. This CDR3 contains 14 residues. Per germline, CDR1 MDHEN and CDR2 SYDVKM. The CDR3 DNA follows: TGTGCCACATGGAGACAGGGCACTGGAAACACCATATATTTT. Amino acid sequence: CATWRQGTGNTIYF.